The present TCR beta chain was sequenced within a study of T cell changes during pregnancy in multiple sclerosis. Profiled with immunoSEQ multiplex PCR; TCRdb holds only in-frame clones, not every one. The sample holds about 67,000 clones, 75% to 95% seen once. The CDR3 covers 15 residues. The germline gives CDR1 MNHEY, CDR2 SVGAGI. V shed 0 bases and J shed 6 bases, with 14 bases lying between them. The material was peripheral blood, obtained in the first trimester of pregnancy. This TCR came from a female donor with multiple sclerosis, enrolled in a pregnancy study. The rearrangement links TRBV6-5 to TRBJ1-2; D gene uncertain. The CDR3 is CASSYSRMRWDGYTF. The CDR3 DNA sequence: TGTGCCAGCAGTTACTCGAGGATGAGGTGGGATGGCTACACCTTC.